The subject of this entry is one T cell receptor (beta chain). Its target antigen remains unknown. No base quality values were provided; no much bigger clone lies one nucleotide off. The CDR3, from cysteine to phenylalanine, totals 14 residues. The retained sequence is limited to the CDR3, 42 bases, with the frame set at the first base. Trimmed from V: 5 bases; trimmed from J: 8 bases; junction bases lacking a gene match: 8. The germline V gene (reference sequence) supplies CDR1 LNHNV and CDR2 YYDKDF. This sample is part of a study of blood T cell repertoires in COVID-19 (dated by TCRdb to about 2020). Looking at the study overall: Samples covering the acute and convalescent phases of COVID-19 were provided by collaborators in the United States, Italy and Spain. Where available, HLA class I and class II types were taken from metadata supplied by the sample provider and were not determined by assay-based typing. The prospective study material was composed of cDNA or gDNA derived from T cells, B-cell-depleted T cells, or PBMCs. The samples were drawn from two sources: the first 160 participants of the ongoing ImmuneRACE study, and some 1,300 subjects contributed by 6 global collaborators. The repertoires were made available in a free public database intended to serve as a resource for research on the immune response to SARS-CoV-2. Nearly every sample came with metadata listing a de-identified subject ID, COVID-19 status, age in years and sex. Subjects who had been exposed to COVID-19, were actively infected with it, or had recovered from it provided the deeply sampled blood TCRbeta repertoires that made up the dataset. What the study reported, not specific to this receptor: The quantity of clinical and demographic metadata differed by source and by participant and was supplied without curation.

TCRbeta CDR3 regions were amplified from genomic DNA by means of the immunoSEQ Assay, a bias-controlled multiplex PCR. The paper's processing steps were these. The number of nucleated cells in each sample was estimated from the amplification of reference gene primers within the assay. Sequence reads were collapsed and filtered to measure the absolute abundance of every unique TCRbeta CDR3 rearrangement. Productive Simpson clonality was computed per sample as the square root of Simpson's diversity index over productive rearrangements. TCRdb's version of the immuneACCESS table is confined to in-frame rearrangements and falls short of the full clone set. An unresolved V gene accounts for under half of the shortfall where checked; the remainder is of unknown origin. V, J and clone size were drawn from that table, and D and trimming were deduced from the DNA. The sample has more than 110,000 clones on record, 80% to 85% of them singletons. Approximately 8% of the sample comes from the top ten.

Whole blood was collected in K2EDTA tubes by collaborating institutions according to the institutions' own protocols. For TCRbeta analysis, collaborators shipped samples in one of three forms: frozen whole blood, isolated PBMCs, or DNA extracted from either of those sample types. This chain is built from TRBV15 and TRBJ1-4; TRBD1 lines up with 7 middle nucleotides. The sample comprised peripheral blood. This sequence was found in a human donor in a cohort sampled during active COVID-19. The encoded CDR3 is CATSRQGGLEKLFF. The DNA sequence reads TGTGCCACCAGCCGCCAGGGGGGCCTCGAAAAACTGTTTTTT.